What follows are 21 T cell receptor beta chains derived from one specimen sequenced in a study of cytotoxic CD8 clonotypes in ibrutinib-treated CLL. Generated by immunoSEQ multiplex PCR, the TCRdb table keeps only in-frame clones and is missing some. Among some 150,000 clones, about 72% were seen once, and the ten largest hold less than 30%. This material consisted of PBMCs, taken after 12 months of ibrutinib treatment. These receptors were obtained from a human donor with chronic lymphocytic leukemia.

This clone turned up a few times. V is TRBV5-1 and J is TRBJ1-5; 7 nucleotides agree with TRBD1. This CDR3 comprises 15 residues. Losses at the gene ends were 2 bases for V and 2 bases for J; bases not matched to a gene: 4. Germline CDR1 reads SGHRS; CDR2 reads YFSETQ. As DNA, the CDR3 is TGCGCCAGCAGCTTACAAGGACAGGGCAATCAGCCCCAGCATTTT. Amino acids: CASSLQGQGNQPQHF.

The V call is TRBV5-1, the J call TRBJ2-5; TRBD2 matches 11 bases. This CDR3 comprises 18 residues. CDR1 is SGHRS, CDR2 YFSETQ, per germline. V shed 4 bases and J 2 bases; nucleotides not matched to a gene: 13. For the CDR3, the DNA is TGCGCCAGCAGCCCGCAAGGACTAGCGGGTACCGTACAAGAGACCCAGTACTTC. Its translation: CASSPQGLAGTVQETQYF.

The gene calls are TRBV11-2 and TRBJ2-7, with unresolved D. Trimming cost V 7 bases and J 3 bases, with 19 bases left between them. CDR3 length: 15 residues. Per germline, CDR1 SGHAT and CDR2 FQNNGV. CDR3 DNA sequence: TGTGCCAGCAATGACCACGCAGGAGCCTACTACGAGCAGTACTTC. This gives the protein CASNDHAGAYYEQYF. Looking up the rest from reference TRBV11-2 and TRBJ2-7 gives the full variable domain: EAGVAQSPRYKIIEKRQSVAFWCNPISGHATLYWYQQILGQGPKLLIQFQNNGVVDDSQLPKDRFSAERLKGVDSTLKIQPAKLEDSAVYLCASNDHAGAYYEQYFGPGTRLTVT.

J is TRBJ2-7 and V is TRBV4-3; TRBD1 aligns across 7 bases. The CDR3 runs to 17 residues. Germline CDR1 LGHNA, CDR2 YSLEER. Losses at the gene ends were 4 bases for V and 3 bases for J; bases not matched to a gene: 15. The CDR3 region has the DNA TGCGCCAGCAGCCGATATAAAGGGACAGAAAAAAACTACGAGCAGTACTTC. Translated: CASSRYKGTEKNYEQYF.

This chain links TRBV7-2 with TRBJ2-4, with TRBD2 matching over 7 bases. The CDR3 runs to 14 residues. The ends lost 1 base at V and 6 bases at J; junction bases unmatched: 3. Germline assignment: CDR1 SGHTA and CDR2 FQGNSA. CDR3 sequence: CASSLGRGRNIQYF. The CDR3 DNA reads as TGTGCCAGCAGCTTAGGCCGCGGGAGAAACATTCAGTACTTC.

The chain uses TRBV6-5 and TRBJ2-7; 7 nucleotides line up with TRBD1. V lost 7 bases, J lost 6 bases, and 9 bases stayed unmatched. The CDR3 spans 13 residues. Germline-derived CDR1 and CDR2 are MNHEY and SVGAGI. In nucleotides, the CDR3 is TGTGCCAGCACCAAACCAGGGACAGTCGAGCAGTACTTC. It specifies CASTKPGTVEQYF.

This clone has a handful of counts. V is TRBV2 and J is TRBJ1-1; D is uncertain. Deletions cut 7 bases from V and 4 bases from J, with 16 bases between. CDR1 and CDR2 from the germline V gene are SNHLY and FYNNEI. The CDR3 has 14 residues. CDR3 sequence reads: CASNRGDGGTEAFF. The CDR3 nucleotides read TGTGCCAGCAATCGTGGCGATGGCGGCACTGAAGCTTTCTTT.

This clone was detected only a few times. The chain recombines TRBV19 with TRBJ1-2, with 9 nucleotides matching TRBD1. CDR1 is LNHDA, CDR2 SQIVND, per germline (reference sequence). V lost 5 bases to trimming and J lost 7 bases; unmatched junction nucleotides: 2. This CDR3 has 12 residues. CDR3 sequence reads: CASSVTGGGYTF. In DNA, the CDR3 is TGTGCCAGTAGTGTGACAGGGGGTGGCTACACCTTC.

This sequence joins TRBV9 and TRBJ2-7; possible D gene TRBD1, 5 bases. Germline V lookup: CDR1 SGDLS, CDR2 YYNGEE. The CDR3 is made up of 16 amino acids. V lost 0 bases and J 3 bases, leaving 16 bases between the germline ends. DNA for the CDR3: TGTGCCAGCAGCGTAGGGGTTAGGCAGGACATCTACGAGCAGTACTTC. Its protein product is CASSVGVRQDIYEQYF.

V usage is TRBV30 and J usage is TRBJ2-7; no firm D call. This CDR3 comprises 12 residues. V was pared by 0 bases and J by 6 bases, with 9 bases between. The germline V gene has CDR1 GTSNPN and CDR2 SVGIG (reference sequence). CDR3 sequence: CAWSVLGFEQYF. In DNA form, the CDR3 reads TGTGCCTGGAGTGTACTGGGGTTCGAGCAGTACTTC.

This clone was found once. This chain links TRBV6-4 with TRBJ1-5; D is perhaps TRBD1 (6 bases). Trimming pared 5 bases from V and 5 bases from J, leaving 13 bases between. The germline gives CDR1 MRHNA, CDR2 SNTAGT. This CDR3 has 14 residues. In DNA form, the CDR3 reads TGTGCCAGCAGTTATACAGGGTCCGATCAGCCCCAGCATTTT. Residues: CASSYTGSDQPQHF.

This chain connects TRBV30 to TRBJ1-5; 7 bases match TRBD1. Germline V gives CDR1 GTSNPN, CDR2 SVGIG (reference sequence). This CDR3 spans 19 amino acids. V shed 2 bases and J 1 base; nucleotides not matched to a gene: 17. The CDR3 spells CAWSPNVGTRQGSNQPQHF. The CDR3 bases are TGTGCCTGGAGTCCTAACGTGGGCACACGACAGGGAAGCAATCAGCCCCAGCATTTT. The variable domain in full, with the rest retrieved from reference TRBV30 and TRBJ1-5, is SQTIHQWPATLVQPVGSPLSLECTVEGTSNPNLYWYRQAAGRGLQLLFYSVGIGQISSEVPQNLSASRPQDRQFILSSKKLLLSDSGFYLCAWSPNVGTRQGSNQPQHFGDGTRLSIL.

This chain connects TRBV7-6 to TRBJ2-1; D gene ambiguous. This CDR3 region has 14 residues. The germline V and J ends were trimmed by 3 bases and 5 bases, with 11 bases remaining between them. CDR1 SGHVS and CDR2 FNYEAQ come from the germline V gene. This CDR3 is CASSFGGSNNEQFF. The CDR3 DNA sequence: TGTGCCAGCAGCTTTGGTGGCAGCAACAATGAGCAGTTCTTC. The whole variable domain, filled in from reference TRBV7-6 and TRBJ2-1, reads GAGVSQSPRYKVTKRGQDVALRCDPISGHVSLYWYRQALGQGPEFLTYFNYEAQQDKSGLPNDRFSAERPEGSISTLTIQRTEQRDSAMYRCASSFGGSNNEQFFGPGTRLTVL.

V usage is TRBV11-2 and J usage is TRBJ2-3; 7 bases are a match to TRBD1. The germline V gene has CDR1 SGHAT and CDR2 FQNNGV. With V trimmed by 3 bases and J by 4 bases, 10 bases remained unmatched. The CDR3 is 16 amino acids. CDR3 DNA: TGTGCCAGCAGCTTCCTGACAGGGACGGTTGCAGATACGCAGTATTTT. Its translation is CASSFLTGTVADTQYF. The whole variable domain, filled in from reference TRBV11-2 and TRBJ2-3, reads EAGVAQSPRYKIIEKRQSVAFWCNPISGHATLYWYQQILGQGPKLLIQFQNNGVVDDSQLPKDRFSAERLKGVDSTLKIQPAKLEDSAVYLCASSFLTGTVADTQYFGPGTRLTVL.

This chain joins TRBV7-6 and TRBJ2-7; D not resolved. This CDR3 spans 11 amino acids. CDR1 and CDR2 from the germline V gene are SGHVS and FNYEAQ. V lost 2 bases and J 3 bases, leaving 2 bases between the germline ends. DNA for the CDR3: TGTGCCAGCAGCTTAAACTACGAGCAGTACTTC. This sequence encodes CASSLNYEQYF.

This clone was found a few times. The chain's CDR3 is CASSLEGYGYTF. Written as DNA, the CDR3 is TGCGCCAGCAGCTTGGAAGGCTATGGCTACACCTTC. The chain couples TRBV5-1 to TRBJ1-2; D gene unclear. Germline assignment: CDR1 SGHRS and CDR2 YFSETQ. This CDR3 spans 12 amino acids. V was trimmed by 0 bases and J by 4 bases, leaving 4 bases between them.

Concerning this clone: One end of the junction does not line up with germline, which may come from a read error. In nucleotides, the CDR3 is TGCGCCAGCAGCCCCAACAGGAACACTGAAGCTTTCTTT. This codes for CASSPNRNTEAFF. The rearrangement uses TRBV5-5 and TRBJ1-1; D is ambiguous. The germline V gene encodes CDR1 SGHKS and CDR2 YYEKEE (reference sequence). The CDR3 extends over 13 amino acids. The whole variable domain, remainder taken from reference TRBV5-5 and TRBJ1-1, is DAGVTQSPTHLIKTRGQQVTLRCSPISGHKSVSWYQQVLGQGPQFIFQYYEKEERGRGNFPDRFSARQFPNYSSELNVNALLLGDSALYLCASSPNRNTEAFFGQGTRLTVV.

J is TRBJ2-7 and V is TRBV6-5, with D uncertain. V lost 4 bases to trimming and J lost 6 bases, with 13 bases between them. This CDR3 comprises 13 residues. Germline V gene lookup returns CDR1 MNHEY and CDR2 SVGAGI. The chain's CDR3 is CASSSNWASEQYF. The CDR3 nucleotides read TGTGCCAGCAGTTCAAATTGGGCCAGCGAGCAGTACTTC.

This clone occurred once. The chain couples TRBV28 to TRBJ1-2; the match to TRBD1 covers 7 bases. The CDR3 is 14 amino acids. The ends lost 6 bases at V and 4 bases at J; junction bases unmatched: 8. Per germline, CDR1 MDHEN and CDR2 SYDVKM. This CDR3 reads CASRIPGQSYGYTF. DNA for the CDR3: TGTGCCAGCAGGATCCCGGGACAGAGCTATGGCTACACCTTC.

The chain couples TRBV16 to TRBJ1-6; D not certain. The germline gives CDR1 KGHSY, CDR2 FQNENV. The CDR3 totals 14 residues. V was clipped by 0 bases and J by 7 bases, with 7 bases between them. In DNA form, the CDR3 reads TGTGCCAGCAGCCAATCGTGGGGAAATTCACCCCTCCACTTT. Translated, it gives CASSQSWGNSPLHF.

DNA for the CDR3: TGTGCCAGCAGCCGGGGGATGAACACTGAAGCTTTCTTT. As protein: CASSRGMNTEAFF. The V call is TRBV7-3, the J call TRBJ1-1; tentatively, D is TRBD1 (5 bases). This CDR3 is built from 13 residues. The V end lost 5 bases, the J end lost 0 bases, and 7 bases lay between the germline ends. Germline CDR1 reads SGHTA; CDR2 reads FQGTGA.